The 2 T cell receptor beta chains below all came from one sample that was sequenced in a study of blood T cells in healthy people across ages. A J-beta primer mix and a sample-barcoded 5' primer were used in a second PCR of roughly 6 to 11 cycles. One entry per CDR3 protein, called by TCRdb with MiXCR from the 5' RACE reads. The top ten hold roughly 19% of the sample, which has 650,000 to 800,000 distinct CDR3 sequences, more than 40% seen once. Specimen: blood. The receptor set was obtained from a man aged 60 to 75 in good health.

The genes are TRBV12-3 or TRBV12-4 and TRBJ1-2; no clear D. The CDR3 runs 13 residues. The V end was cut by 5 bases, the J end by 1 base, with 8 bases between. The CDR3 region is CASSPGINYGYTF. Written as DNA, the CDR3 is TGTGCCAGCAGTCCGGGAATTAACTATGGCTACACCTTC.

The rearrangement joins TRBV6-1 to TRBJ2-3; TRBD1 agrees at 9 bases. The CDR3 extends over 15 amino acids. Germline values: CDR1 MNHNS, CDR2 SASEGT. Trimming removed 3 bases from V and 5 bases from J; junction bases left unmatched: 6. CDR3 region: CASSDLTGGIDTQYF. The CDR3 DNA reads TGTGCCAGCAGTGATCTTACAGGGGGCATAGATACGCAGTATTTT.